The clone carrying this TCR beta chain was detected only once. Its antigen is undetermined. CDR3 length: 15 amino acids. V was trimmed by 3 bases and J by 0 bases, leaving 12 bases between them. CDR1 and CDR2 from the germline V gene are KGHSH and LQKENI. This entry is derived from a study of radiotherapy plus CTLA-4 blockade in lung cancer. Study at large: Disease control was achieved by about 34% of patients, and objective responses by less than 20%.

Chemo-refractory metastatic non-small-cell lung cancer patients were treated with focal radiation plus CTLA-4 blockade with ipilimumab. Study results and limitations: Early blood T cell clone changes and increased post-radiation serum interferon-beta were reportedly the strongest response predictors. Blood TCR clones of tumor origin expanded after radiotherapy plus ipilimumab.

Clones were sequenced by immunoSEQ multiplex PCR, and TCRdb holds only the in-frame ones, with some missing. The profile shows roughly 50,000 clones, more than 70% of them singletons. This sample comprised peripheral blood, obtained from a patient treated with radiotherapy plus ipilimumab. The receptor's source is a human donor with non-small cell lung cancer whose response to radiotherapy plus ipilimumab could not be evaluated. V gene TRBV18 combines with J gene TRBJ2-7; maybe TRBD2 (5 bases). The CDR3 is CASSPAGLPSYEQYF. The CDR3 coding sequence is TGTGCCAGCTCACCGGCGGGCTTACCCTCCTACGAGCAGTACTTC.